Here is one TCR beta chain with its context. Its antigen is unknown. V dropped 6 bases and J dropped 1; count of bases not matched to a gene: 3. Germline CDR1 and CDR2: ENHRY and SYGVKD. CDR3 size: 14 residues. TCR sequencing used cDNA made by reverse transcription of extracted RNA. Repertoires were generated with immunoSEQ multiplex PCR, while TCRdb's copy carries only in-frame clones and drops some. The table includes hundreds of thousands of clones, around three fifths detected once. The data belong to a study of CD8+ T cells in alopecia areata. Study-wide points: Sequence data from scalp samples additionally include resident alphabeta T cells of normal skin.

The sample consisted of CD4+ T cells sorted from blood, taken at week 0. The clonotype comes from a human donor with alopecia areata. This rearrangement joins TRBV10-3 to TRBJ1-1, with 9 nucleotides matching TRBD1. CDR3 sequence reads: CAIRGQGPNTEAFF. The CDR3 DNA is TGTGCCATCAGGGGACAGGGCCCGAACACTGAAGCTTTCTTT.